Listed below are T cell receptor beta chains from one sample, sequenced in a study of CD8 T cells in Susac syndrome. A single record per CDR3 protein comes from TCRdb applying MiXCR to the immunoSEQ multiplex PCR reads. The sample records approximately 160,000 distinct CDR3 sequences, approximately 92% being singletons. What was sequenced was CD4+ T cells from PBMCs. These receptors all stem from a human donor in good health. Each CDR3 is given with its conserved first and last residue. The D gene is left open where the match is weak. Some rows have no size entry. The others give once, few or many, or a class for an expanded clone.

.	TRBV3-1	TRBD1	TRBJ2-4	CASSRSGGLNIQYF	TGTGCCAGCAGCCGATCAGGGGGCCTAAACATTCAGTACTTC
.	TRBV29-1	TRBD1	TRBJ2-7	CSVAQGADEQYF	TGCAGCGTTGCCCAGGGGGCTGACGAGCAGTACTTC
.	TRBV9	TRBD1	TRBJ1-1	CASSPGQGSIWAEAFF	TGTGCCAGCAGTCCGGGACAGGGAAGTATTTGGGCTGAAGCTTTCTTT
.	TRBV9	.	TRBJ1-6	CASSGFTAGSYNSPLHF	TGTGCCAGCAGCGGTTTTACGGCAGGGTCCTATAATTCACCCCTCCACTTT
.	TRBV6-1	.	TRBJ2-7	CASSEYLGRRYSYEQYF	TGTGCCAGCAGTGAATATTTGGGCAGGAGATACTCCTACGAGCAGTACTTC
.	TRBV3-1	TRBD1	TRBJ1-3	CASTTTGDGNTIYF	TGTGCCAGCACCACGACAGGGGACGGAAACACCATATATTTT
.	TRBV29-1	.	TRBJ1-2	CSTLPQGTYGYTF	TGCAGCACCCTTCCCCAGGGGACCTATGGCTACACCTTC
.	TRBV20-1	TRBD2	TRBJ2-5	CSAIPLELAGVETQYF	TGCAGTGCCATACCGCTTGAGCTAGCGGGGGTAGAGACCCAGTACTTC
.	TRBV3-1	.	TRBJ2-7	CASTRGPTSYEQYF	TGTGCCAGCACCAGGGGCCCCACCTCCTACGAGCAGTACTTC
.	TRBV28	.	TRBJ1-1	CASRRTMNTEAFF	TGTGCCAGCAGAAGGACAATGAACACTGAAGCTTTCTTT
.	TRBV6-1	TRBD1	TRBJ1-1	CASSDRAGGVWYTEAFF	TGTGCCAGCAGTGACCGGGCAGGGGGAGTCTGGTACACTGAAGCTTTCTTT
.	TRBV30	.	TRBJ2-7	CAWSVWVDSYEQYF	TGTGCCTGGAGTGTCTGGGTTGACTCCTACGAGCAGTACTTC
.	TRBV25-1	TRBD1	TRBJ1-5	CASSDGTASNQPQHF	TGTGCCAGCAGTGACGGGACAGCTAGCAATCAGCCCCAGCATTTT
.	TRBV7-2	.	TRBJ1-1	CASSLAQTGTEAFF	TGTGCCAGCAGCTTAGCTCAAACCGGGACGGAAGCTTTCTTT
.	TRBV12-3/TRBV12-4	.	TRBJ2-3	CASRSQGRMNTQYF	TGTGCCAGCAGATCACAGGGGAGGATGAATACGCAGTATTTT
.	TRBV10-3	.	TRBJ2-3	CAISPGQNTQYF	TGTGCCATCAGTCCCGGACAGAATACGCAGTATTTT
.	TRBV7-2	TRBD1	TRBJ1-1	CASSLGTGLPEAFF	TGTGCCAGCAGCTTAGGGACAGGGCTACCTGAAGCTTTCTTT
.	TRBV2	.	TRBJ1-4	CASKSEGIEKLFF	TGTGCCAGCAAGTCCGAGGGGATTGAAAAACTGTTTTTT
.	TRBV7-8	TRBD1	TRBJ2-3	CASSAGTGGIDTQYF	TGTGCCAGCAGCGCCGGGACAGGGGGCATAGATACGCAGTATTTT
.	TRBV7-2	.	TRBJ1-2	CASSLAARQGNGYTF	TGTGCCAGCAGCTTAGCGGCCCGGCAGGGAAATGGCTACACCTTC
.	TRBV3-1	.	TRBJ2-7	CASSQGNEQYF	TGTGCCAGCAGCCAAGGGAACGAGCAGTACTTC
.	TRBV2	TRBD2	TRBJ2-2	CASNGLAGEYTGELFF	TGTGCCAGCAATGGACTAGCGGGGGAGTACACCGGGGAGCTGTTTTTT
once	TRBV5-1	.	TRBJ2-1	CASSLLTRQFF	TGCGCCAGCAGCTTGCTGACTCGGCAGTTCTTC
.	TRBV2	.	TRBJ1-6	CASRGQSVNSPLHF	TGTGCCAGCAGAGGACAGTCGGTGAATTCACCCCTCCACTTT
once	TRBV27	.	TRBJ2-7	CASSLLGAGSSYEQYF	TGTGCCAGCAGTTTACTAGGCGCAGGTTCAAGCTACGAGCAGTACTTC
once	TRBV2	.	TRBJ2-2	CASRVGENTGELFF	TGTGCCAGCAGGGTAGGGGAAAACACCGGGGAGCTGTTTTTT
.	TRBV12-3/TRBV12-4	.	TRBJ1-5	CASSLRVLAQPQHF	TGTGCCAGCAGTCTCCGGGTTCTTGCTCAGCCCCAGCATTTT
.	TRBV3-1	.	TRBJ2-5	CASSPAPGGVETQYF	TGTGCCAGCAGCCCAGCCCCGGGCGGGGTAGAGACCCAGTACTTC
once	TRBV7-2	.	TRBJ2-7	CASSLAITYEQYF	TGTGCCAGCAGCTTAGCAATAACCTACGAGCAGTACTTC
.	TRBV20-1	.	TRBJ1-5	CSALGGGDQPQHF	TGCAGTGCTTTGGGCGGGGGGGATCAGCCCCAGCATTTT
.	TRBV5-1	.	TRBJ2-5	CASSLVEDNPETQYF	TGCGCCAGCAGCTTGGTAGAAGATAACCCAGAGACCCAGTACTTC
once	TRBV4-2	.	TRBJ1-3	CASSPGVLAGNTIYF	TGTGCCAGCAGCCCGGGGGTCCTGGCTGGAAACACCATATATTTT
.	TRBV7-8	.	TRBJ2-3	CASTLREGRTDTQYF	TGTGCCAGCACCCTACGCGAGGGGCGCACAGATACGCAGTATTTT
once	TRBV27	.	TRBJ1-1	CASSLAATGRTEAFF	TGTGCCAGCAGTTTGGCTGCCACGGGGAGGACTGAAGCTTTCTTT